This T cell receptor (beta chain) is drawn from a study of beta chain features in type 1 diabetes. Germline values: CDR1 SGHTA, CDR2 FQGNSA. The CDR3 is made up of 15 amino acids. V dropped 3 bases and J dropped 7 bases, with 19 bases sitting between them. This clone appeared many times. The isolated RNA, all of it, was reverse transcribed, so expressed TCRB transcripts were what got sequenced. Clones were read by immunoSEQ multiplex PCR, and TCRdb kept only the in-frame ones, dropping some. The sample consists of about 150,000 clones, over 7.5% of them appearing once. The TCR sequence derives from a man aged 18 to 35 in good health. The sequenced sample was central memory CD4+ T cells from blood. The gene calls are TRBV7-2 and TRBJ2-7; possibly TRBD2 for D (5 bases). As DNA, the CDR3 is TGTGCCAGCAGCTTTAGGCCTAGCCACCCTGAGGAGCAGTACTTC. This translates into CASSFRPSHPEEQYF.